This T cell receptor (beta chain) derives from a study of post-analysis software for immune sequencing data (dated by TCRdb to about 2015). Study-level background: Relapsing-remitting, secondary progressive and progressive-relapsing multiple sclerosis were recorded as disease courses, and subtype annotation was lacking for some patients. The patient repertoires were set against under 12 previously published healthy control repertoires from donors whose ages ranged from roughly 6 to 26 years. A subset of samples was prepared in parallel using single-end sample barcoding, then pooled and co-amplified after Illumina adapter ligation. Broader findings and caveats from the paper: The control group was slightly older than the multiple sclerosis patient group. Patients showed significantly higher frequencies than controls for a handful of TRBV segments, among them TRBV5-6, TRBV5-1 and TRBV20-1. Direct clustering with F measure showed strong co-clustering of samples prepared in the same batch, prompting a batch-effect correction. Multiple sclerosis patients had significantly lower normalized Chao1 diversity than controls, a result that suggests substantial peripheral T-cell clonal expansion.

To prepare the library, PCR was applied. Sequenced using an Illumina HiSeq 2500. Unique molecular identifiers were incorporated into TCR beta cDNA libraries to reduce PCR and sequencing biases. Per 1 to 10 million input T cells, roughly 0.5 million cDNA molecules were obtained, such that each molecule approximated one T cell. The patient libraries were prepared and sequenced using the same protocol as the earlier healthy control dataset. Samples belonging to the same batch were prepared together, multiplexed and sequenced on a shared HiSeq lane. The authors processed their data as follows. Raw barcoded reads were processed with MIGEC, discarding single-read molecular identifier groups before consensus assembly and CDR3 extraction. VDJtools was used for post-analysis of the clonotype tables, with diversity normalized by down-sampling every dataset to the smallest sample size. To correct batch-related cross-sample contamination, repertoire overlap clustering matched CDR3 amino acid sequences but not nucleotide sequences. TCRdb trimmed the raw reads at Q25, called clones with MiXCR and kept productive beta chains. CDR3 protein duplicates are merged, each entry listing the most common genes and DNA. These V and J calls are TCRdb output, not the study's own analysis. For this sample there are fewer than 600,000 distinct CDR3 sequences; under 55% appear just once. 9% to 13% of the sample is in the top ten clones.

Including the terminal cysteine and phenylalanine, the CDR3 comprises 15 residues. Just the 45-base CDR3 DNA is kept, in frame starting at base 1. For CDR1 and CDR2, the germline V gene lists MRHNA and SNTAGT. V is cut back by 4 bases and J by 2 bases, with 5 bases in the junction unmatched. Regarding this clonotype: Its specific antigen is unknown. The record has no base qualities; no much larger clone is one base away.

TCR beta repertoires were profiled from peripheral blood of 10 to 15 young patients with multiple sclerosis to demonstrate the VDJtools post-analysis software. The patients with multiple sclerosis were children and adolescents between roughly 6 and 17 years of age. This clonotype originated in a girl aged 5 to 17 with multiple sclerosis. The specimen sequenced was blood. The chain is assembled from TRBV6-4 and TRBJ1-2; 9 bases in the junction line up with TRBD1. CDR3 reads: CASSAHRGQNYGYTF. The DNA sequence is TGTGCCAGCAGTGCACACAGGGGGCAAAACTATGGCTACACCTTC.